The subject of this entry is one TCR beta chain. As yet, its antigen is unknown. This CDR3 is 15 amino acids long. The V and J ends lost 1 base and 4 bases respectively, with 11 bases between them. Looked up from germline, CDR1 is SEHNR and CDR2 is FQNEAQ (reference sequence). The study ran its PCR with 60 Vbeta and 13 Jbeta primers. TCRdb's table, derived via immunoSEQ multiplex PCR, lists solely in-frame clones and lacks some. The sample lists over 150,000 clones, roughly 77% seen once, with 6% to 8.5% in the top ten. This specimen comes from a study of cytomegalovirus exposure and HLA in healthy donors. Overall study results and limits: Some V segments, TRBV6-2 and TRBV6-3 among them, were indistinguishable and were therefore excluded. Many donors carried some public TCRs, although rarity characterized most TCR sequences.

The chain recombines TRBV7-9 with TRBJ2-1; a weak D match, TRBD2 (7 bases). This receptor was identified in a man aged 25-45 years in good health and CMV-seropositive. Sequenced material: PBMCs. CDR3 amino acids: CASSLGRGAYNEQFF. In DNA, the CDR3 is TGTGCCAGCAGCTTAGGACGGGGGGCTTACAATGAGCAGTTCTTC.